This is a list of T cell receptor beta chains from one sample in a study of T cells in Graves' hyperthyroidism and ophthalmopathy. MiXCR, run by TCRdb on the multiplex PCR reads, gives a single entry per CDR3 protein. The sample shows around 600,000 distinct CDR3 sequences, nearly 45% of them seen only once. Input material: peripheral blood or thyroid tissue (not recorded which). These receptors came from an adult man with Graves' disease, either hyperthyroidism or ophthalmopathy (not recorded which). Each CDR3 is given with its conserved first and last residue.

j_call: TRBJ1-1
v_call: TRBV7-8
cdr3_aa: CASSLGGQGILNTEAFF

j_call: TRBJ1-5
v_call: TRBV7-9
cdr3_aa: CASSFDSSNQPQHF

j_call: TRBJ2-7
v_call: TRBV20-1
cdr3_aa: CSARDRGGSSYEQYF

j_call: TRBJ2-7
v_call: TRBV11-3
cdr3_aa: CASSRQVPYSEQYF

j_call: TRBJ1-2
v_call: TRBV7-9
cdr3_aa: CASSETGQEYGYTF

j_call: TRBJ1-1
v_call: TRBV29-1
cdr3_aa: CSAYEGEAFF

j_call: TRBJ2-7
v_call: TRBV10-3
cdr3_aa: CAISEENRAYEQYF

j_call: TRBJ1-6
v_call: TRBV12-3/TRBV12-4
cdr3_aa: CASSLGRGYSPLHF

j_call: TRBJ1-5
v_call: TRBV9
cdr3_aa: CASSADGRPNQPQHF

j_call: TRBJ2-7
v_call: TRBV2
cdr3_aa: CASNQTRADYEQYF

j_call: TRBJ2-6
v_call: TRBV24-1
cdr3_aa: CATSDGGRFGANVLTF

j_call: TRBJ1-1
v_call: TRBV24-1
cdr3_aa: CATSDRGQNTEAFF

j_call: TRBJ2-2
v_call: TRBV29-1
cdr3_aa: CSVDRTSGELFF

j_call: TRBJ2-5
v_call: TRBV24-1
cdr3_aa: CATSDGTANQPQYF

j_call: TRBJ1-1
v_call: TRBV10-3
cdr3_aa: CAISSPPAEAFF

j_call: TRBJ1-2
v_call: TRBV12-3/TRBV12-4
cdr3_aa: CASSLSAGIGYTF

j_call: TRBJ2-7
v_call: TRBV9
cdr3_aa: CASSSEAATAGGHEQYF

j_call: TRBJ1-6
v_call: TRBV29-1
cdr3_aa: CSVGGEHSPLHF

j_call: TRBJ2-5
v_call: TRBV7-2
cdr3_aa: CASSFAQERETQYF

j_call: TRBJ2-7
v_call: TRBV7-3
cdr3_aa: CACGGQGGYEQYF

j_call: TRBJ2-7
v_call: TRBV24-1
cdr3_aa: CATSDSLGGSSYEQYF

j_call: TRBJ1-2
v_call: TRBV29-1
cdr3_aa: CSVPPRGVNYGYTF

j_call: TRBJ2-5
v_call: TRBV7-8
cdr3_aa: CASSQKLGTEQETQYF

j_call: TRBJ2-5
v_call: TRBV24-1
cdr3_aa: CATSAGRSGTQYF

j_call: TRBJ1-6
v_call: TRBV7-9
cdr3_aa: CASSPTPGNNSPLHF

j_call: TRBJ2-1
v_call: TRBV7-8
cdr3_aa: CASSPSRNNEQFF

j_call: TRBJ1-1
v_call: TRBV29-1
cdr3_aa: CSVEAGSGTEAFF

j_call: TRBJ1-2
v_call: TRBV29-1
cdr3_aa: CSLRTGDGYTF

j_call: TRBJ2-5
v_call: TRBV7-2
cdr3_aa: CASSLSAGTSGQETQYF

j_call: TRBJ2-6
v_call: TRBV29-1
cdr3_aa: CSAQVWQGGSGANVLTF

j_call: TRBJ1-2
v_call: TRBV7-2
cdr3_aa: CASSLGGGTVEGYTF

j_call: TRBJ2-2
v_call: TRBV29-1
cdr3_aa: CSAGGLAEANTGELFF

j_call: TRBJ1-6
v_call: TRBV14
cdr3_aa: CASSQQHPTPHSPLHF

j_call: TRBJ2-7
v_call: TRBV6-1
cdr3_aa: CASSEGSSYEQYF

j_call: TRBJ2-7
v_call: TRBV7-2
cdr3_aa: CASSLGVFSYEQYF

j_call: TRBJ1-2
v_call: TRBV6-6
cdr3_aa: CATGRPGGYGYTF

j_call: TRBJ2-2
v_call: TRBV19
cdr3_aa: CASSFTGFNTGELFF

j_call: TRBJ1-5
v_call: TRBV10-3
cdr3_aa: CAISDLLGQPQHF

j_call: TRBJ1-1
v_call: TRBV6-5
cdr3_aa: CASSELPGGIEAFF

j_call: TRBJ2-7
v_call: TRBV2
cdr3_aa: CASRNDRAYEQYF

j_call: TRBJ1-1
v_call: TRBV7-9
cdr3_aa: CASSFDRGTTEAFF

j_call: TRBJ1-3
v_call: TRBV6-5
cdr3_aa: CASSSPRSDTIYF

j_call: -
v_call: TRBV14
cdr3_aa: CASSAVMNTYEQYF

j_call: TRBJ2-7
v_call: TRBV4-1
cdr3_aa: CASSLAAVYEQYF

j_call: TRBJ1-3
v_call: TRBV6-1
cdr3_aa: CASSPPTVANTIYF